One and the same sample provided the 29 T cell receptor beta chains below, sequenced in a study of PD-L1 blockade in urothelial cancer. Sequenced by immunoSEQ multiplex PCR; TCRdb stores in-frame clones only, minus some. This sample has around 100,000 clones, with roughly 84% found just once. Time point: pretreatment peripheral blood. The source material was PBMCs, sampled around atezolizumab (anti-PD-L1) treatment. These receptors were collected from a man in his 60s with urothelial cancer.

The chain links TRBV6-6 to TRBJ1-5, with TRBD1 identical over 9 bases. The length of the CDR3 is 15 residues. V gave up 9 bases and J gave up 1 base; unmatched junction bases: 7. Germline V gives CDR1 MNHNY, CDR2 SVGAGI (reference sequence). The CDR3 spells CASKRTGESNQPQHF. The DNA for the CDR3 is TGTGCCAGTAAACGGACAGGGGAGAGCAATCAGCCCCAGCATTTT.

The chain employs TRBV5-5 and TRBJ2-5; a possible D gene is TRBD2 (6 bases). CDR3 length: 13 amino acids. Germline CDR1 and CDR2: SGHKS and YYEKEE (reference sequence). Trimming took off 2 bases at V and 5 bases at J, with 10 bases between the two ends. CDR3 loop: CASSFLGRETQYF. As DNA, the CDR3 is TGTGCCAGCAGCTTTCTGGGGAGGGAGACCCAGTACTTC.

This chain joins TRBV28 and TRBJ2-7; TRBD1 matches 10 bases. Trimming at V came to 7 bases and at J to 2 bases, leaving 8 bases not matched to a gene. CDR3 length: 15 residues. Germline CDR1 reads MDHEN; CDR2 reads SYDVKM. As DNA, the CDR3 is TGTGCCAGCACTCCCGCCGGGACAGGGGCCTACGAGCAGTACTTC. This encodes CASTPAGTGAYEQYF.

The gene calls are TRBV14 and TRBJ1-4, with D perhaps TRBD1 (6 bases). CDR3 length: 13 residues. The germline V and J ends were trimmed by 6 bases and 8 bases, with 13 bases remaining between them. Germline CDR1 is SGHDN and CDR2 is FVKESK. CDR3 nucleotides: TGTGCCAGCAGGAGGGCAGGGGAGGAAAAACTGTTTTTT. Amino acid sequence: CASRRAGEEKLFF.

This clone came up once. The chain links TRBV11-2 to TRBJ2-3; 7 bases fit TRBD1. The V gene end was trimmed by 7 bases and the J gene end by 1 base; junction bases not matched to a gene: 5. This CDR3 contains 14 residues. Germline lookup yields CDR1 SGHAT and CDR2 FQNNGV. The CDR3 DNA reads TGTGCCAGCAAAGGGGACAGCGGCACAGATACGCAGTATTTT. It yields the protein CASKGDSGTDTQYF.

The CDR3: CASRWTGKQFF. CDR3 sequence (DNA): TGTGCCAGCAGGTGGACAGGGAAGCAGTTCTTC. This rearrangement joins TRBV28 to TRBJ2-1, with 8 bases fitting TRBD1. Germline CDR1 reads MDHEN; CDR2 reads SYDVKM. The CDR3 totals 11 residues. V shed 6 bases and J 11 bases; nucleotides not matched to a gene: 3.

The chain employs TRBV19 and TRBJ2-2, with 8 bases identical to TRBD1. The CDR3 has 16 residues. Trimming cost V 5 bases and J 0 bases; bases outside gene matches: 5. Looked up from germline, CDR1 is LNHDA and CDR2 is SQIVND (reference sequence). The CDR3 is CASSRQGLPNTGELFF. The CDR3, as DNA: TGTGCCAGTAGTCGACAGGGGCTCCCGAACACCGGGGAGCTGTTTTTT.

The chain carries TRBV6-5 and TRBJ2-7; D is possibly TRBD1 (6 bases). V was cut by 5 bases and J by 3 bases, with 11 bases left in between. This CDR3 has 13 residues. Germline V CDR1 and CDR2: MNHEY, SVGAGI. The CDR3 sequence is CASSQGTRYEQYF. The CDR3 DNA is TGTGCCAGCAGTCAAGGGACACGCTACGAGCAGTACTTC.

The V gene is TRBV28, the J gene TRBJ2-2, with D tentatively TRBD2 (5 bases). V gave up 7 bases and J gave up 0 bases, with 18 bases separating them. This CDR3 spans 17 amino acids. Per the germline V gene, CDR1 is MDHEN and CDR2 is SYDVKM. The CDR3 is CASTLPSGFANTGELFF. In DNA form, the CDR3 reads TGTGCCAGCACCCTACCCTCGGGGTTCGCGAACACCGGGGAGCTGTTTTTT.

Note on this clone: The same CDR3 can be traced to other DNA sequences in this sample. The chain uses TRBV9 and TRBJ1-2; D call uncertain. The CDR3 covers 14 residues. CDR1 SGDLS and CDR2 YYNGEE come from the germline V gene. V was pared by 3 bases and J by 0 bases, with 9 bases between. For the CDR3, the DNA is TGTGCCAGCAGCGAAGGCGGAGCTAACTATGGCTACACCTTC. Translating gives CASSEGGANYGYTF.

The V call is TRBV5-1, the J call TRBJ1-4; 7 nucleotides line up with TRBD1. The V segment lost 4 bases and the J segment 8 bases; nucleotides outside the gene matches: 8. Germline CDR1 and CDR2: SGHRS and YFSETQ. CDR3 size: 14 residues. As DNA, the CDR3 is TGCGCCAGCAGCCCTGAACAGGGGAGGGAAAAACTGTTTTTT. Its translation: CASSPEQGREKLFF.

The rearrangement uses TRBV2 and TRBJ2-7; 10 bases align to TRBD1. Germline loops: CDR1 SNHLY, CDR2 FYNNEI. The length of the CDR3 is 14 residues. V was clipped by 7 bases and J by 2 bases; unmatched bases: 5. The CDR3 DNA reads TGTGCCAGCAAGCAGGGGACAGGGGCCTACGAGCAGTACTTC. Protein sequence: CASKQGTGAYEQYF.

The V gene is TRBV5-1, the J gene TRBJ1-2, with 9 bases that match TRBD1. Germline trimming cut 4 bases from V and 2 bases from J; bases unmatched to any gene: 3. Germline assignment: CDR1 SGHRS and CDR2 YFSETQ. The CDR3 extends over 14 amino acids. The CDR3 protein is CASSRTGENYGYTF. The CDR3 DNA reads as TGCGCCAGCAGCCGGACAGGGGAGAACTATGGCTACACCTTC.

CDR3 region: CASSSYPRAGENYGYTF. DNA of the CDR3: TGTGCCAGCAGCAGCTACCCCCGTGCAGGGGAGAACTATGGCTACACCTTC. The chain is built from TRBV9 and TRBJ1-2; TRBD1 might be the D (6 bases). This CDR3 has 17 amino acids. Germline V gene lookup returns CDR1 SGDLS and CDR2 YYNGEE. Trimming shortened V by 4 bases and J by 2 bases, and 21 bases separated the two germline ends.

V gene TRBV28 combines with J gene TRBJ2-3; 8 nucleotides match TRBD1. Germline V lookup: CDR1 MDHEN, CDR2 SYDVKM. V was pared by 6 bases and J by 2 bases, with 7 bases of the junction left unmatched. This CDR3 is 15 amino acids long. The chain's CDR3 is CASSQDRGDTDTQYF. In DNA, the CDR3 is TGTGCCAGCAGCCAAGACAGGGGAGACACAGATACGCAGTATTTT. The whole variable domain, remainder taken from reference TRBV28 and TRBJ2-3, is DVKVTQSSRYLVKRTGEKVFLECVQDMDHENMFWYRQDPGLGLRLIYFSYDVKMKEKGDIPEGYSVSREKKERFSLILESASTNQTSMYLCASSQDRGDTDTQYFGPGTRLTVL.

The CDR3 here is CASSYSGDNTEAFF. In DNA form, the CDR3 reads TGTGCCAGCAGTTACTCCGGGGATAACACTGAAGCTTTCTTT. The chain uses TRBV6-5 and TRBJ1-1; D is unclear. The CDR3 length is 14 residues. The V end lost 0 bases, the J end lost 2 bases, and 7 bases lay between the germline ends. Germline loops: CDR1 MNHEY, CDR2 SVGAGI.

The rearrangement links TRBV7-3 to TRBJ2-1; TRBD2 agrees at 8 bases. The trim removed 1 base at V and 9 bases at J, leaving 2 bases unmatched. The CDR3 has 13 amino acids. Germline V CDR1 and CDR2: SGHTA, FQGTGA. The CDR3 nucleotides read TGTGCCAGCAGCTTAATTAGCGGGGCTGAGCAGTTCTTC. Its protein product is CASSLISGAEQFF. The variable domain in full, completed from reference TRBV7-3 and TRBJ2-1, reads GAGVSQTPSNKVTEKGKYVELRCDPISGHTALYWYRQSLGQGPEFLIYFQGTGAADDSGLPNDRFFAVRPEGSVSTLKIQRTERGDSAVYLCASSLISGAEQFFGPGTRLTVL.

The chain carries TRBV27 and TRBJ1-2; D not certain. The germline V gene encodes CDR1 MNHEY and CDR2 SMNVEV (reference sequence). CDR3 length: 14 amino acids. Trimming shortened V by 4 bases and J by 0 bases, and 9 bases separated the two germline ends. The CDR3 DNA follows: TGTGCCAGCAGTTCGTTGAGCGCTAACTATGGCTACACCTTC. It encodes CASSSLSANYGYTF.

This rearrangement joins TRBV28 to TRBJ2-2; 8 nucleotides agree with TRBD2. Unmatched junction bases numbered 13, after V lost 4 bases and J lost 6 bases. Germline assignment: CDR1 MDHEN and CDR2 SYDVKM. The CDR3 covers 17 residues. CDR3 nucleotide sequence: TGTGCCAGCAGTTACCCCCCAGCGGGAGATTTCGCCGGGGAGCTGTTTTTT. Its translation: CASSYPPAGDFAGELFF. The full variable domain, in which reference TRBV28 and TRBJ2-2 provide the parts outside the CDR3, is DVKVTQSSRYLVKRTGEKVFLECVQDMDHENMFWYRQDPGLGLRLIYFSYDVKMKEKGDIPEGYSVSREKKERFSLILESASTNQTSMYLCASSYPPAGDFAGELFFGEGSRLTVL.

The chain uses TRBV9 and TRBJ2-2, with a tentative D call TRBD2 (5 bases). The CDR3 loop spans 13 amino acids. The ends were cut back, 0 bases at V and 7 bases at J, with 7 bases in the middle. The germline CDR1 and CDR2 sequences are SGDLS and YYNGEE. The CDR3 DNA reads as TGTGCCAGCAGCGTAGTCGGGGTCGGGGAGCTGTTTTTT. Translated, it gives CASSVVGVGELFF.

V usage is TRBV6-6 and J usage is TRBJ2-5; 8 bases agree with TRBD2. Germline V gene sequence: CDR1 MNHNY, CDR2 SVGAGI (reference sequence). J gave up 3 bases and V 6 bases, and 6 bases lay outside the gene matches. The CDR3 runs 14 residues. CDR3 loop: CASSPGTSEETQYF. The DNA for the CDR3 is TGTGCCAGCAGCCCCGGGACTAGTGAAGAGACCCAGTACTTC.

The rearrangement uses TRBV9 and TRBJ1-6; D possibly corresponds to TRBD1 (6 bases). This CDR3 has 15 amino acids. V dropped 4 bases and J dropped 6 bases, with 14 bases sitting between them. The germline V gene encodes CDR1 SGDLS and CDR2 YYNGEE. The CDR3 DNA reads TGTGCCAGCAGCCCTTACAGGGAGAGTAATTCACCCCTCCACTTT. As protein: CASSPYRESNSPLHF.

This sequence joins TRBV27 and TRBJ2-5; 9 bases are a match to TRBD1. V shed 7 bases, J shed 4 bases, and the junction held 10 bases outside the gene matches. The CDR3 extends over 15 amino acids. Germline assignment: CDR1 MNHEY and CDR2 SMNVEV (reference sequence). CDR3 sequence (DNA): TGTGCCAGCACCCGACAGGGGGGCCCGGGAGAGACCCAGTACTTC. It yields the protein CASTRQGGPGETQYF.

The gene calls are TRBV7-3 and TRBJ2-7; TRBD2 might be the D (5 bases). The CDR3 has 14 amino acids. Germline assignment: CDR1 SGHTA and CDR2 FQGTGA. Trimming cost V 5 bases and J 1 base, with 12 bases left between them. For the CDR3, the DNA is TGTGCCAGCAGCCCCACTGAGGGTTCCTACGAGCAGTACTTC. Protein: CASSPTEGSYEQYF. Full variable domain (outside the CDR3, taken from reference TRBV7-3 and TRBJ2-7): GAGVSQTPSNKVTEKGKYVELRCDPISGHTALYWYRQSLGQGPEFLIYFQGTGAADDSGLPNDRFFAVRPEGSVSTLKIQRTERGDSAVYLCASSPTEGSYEQYFGPGTRLTVT.

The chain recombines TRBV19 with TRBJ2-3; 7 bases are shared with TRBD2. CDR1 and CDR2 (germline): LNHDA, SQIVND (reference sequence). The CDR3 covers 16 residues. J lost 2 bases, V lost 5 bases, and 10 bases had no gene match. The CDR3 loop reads CASSSPGLGNTDTQYF. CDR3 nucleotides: TGTGCCAGTAGTTCCCCTGGACTAGGGAACACAGATACGCAGTATTTT.

This CDR3 is CASSLGSGASNQPQHF. Written as DNA, the CDR3 is TGTGCCAGCAGCTTGGGGTCAGGGGCTAGCAATCAGCCCCAGCATTTT. V usage is TRBV5-6 and J usage is TRBJ1-5; D might be TRBD1 (6 bases). Deletions cut 0 bases from V and 0 bases from J, with 10 bases between. The germline V gene has CDR1 SGHDT and CDR2 YYEEEE. The CDR3 totals 16 residues.

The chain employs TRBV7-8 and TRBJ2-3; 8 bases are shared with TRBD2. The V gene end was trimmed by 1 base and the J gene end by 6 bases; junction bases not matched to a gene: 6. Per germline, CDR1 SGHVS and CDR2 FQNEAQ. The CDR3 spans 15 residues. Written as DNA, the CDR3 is TGTGCCAGCAGCTTAGGCGGGAGGCTTCGTGATACGCAGTATTTT. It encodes CASSLGGRLRDTQYF. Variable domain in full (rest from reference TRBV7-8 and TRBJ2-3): GAGVSQSPRYKVAKRGQDVALRCDPISGHVSLFWYQQALGQGPEFLTYFQNEAQLDKSGLPSDRFFAERPEGSVSTLKIQRTQQEDSAVYLCASSLGGRLRDTQYFGPGTRLTVL.

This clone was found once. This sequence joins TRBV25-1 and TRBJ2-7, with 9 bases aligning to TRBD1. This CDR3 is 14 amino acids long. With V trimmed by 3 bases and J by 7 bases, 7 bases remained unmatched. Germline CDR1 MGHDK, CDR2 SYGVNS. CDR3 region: CASSDPGTGQEQYF. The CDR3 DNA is TGTGCCAGCAGTGACCCCGGGACAGGGCAGGAGCAGTACTTC.

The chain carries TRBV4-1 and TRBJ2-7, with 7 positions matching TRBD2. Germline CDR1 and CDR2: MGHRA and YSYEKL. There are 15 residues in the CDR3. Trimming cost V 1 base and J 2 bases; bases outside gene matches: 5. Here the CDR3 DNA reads TGCGCCAGCAGCCAAGGCCTAGCGGACCCCTACGAGCAGTACTTC. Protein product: CASSQGLADPYEQYF.